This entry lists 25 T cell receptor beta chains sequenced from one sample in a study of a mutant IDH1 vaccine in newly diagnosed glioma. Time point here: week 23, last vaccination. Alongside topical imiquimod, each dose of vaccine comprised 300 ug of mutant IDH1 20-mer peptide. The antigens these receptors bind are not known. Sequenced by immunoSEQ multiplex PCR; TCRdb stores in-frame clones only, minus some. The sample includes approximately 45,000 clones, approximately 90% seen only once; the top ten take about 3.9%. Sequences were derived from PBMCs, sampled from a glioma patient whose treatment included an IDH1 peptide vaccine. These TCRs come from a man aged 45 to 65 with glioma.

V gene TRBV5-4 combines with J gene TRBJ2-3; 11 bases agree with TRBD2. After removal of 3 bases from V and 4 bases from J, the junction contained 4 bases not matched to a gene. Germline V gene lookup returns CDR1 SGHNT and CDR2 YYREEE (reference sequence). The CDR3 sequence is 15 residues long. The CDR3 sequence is CASSSGLAEADTQYF. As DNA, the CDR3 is TGTGCCAGCAGCTCGGGACTAGCGGAGGCAGATACGCAGTATTTT.

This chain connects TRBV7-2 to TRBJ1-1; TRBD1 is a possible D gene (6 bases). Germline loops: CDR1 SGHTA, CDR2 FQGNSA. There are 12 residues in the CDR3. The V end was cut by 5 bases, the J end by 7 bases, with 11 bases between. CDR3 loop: CASSQMTGEAFF. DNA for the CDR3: TGTGCCAGCAGCCAGATGACAGGTGAAGCTTTCTTT.

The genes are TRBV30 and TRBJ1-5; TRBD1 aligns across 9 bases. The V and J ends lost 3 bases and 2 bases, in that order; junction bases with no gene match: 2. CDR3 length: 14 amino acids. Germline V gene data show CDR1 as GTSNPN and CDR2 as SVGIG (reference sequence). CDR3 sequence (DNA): TGTGCCTGGAGGACAGGGGGAGGCAATCAGCCCCAGCATTTT. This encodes CAWRTGGGNQPQHF.

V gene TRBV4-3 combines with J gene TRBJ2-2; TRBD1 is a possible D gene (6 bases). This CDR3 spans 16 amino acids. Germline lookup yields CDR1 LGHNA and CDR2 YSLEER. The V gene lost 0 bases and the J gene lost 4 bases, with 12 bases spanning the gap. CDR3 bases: TGCGCCAGCAGCCAAGAAGACAGGAGTACCACCGGGGAGCTGTTTTTT. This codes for CASSQEDRSTTGELFF.

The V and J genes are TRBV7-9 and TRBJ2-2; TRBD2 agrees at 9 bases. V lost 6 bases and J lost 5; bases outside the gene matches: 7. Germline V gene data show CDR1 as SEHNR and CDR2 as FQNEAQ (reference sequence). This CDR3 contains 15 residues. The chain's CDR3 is CASRYLSGSTGELFF. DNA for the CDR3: TGTGCCAGCAGATACCTTAGCGGGAGTACCGGGGAGCTGTTTTTT.

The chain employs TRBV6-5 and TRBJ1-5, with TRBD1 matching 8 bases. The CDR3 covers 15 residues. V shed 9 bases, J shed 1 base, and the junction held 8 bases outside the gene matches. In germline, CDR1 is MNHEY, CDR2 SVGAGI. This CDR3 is CASFVTGGSNQPQHF. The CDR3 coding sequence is TGTGCCAGTTTCGTAACAGGGGGGAGCAATCAGCCCCAGCATTTT.

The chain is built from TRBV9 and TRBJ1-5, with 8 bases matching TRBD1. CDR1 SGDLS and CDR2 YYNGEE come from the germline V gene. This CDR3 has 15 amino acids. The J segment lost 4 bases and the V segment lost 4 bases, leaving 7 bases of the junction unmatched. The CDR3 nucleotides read TGTGCCAGCAGCCCTGGACAGGGAGTAAATCAGCCCCAGCATTTT. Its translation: CASSPGQGVNQPQHF.

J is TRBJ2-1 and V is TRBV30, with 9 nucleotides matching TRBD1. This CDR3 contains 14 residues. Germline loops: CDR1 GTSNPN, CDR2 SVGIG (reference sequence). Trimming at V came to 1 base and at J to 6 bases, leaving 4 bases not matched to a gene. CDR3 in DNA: TGTGCCTGGAGTGCCGGGACAGGGATCAATGAGCAGTTCTTC. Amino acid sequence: CAWSAGTGINEQFF.

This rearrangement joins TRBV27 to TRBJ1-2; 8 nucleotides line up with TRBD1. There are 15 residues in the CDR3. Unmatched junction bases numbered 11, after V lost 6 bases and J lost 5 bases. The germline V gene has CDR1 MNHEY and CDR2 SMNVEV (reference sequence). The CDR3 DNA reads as TGTGCCAGCAGCCTATCAGGGGGCTACCCTTATGGCTACACCTTC. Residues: CASSLSGGYPYGYTF.

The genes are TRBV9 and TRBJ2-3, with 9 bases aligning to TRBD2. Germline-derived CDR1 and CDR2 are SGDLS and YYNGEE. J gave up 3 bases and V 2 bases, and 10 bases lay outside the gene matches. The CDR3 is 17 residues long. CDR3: CASSVQGGGRGTDTQYF. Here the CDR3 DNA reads TGTGCCAGCAGCGTCCAAGGGGGCGGGAGGGGAACAGATACGCAGTATTTT.

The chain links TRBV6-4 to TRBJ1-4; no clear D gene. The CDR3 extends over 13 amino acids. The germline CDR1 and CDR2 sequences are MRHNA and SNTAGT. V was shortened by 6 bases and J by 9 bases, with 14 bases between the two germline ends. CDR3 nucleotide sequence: TGTGCCAGCAGGGACCAAAAGAAAAAAAAACTGTTTTTT. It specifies CASRDQKKKKLFF.

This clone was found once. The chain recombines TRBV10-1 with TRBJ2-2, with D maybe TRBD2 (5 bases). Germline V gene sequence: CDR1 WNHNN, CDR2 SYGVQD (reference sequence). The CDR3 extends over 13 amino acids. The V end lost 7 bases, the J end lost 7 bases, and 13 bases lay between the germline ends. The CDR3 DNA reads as TGCGCCAGCATAGACGGAGGAGGCGGGGAGCTGTTTTTT. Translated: CASIDGGGGELFF.

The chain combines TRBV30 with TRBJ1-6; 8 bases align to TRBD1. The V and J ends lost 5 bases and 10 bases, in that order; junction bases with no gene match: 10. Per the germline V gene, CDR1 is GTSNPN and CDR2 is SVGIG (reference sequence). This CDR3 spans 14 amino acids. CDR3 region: CAWGVAGGFSPLHF. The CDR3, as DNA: TGTGCCTGGGGGGTGGCAGGGGGCTTCTCACCCCTCCACTTT. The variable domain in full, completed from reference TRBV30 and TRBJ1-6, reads SQTIHQWPATLVQPVGSPLSLECTVEGTSNPNLYWYRQAAGRGLQLLFYSVGIGQISSEVPQNLSASRPQDRQFILSSKKLLLSDSGFYLCAWGVAGGFSPLHFGNGTRLTVT.

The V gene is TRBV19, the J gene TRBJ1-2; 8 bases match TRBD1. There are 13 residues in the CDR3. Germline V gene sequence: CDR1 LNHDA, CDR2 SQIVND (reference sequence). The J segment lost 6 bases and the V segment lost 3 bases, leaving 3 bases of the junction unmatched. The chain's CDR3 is CASSMTGAHGYTF. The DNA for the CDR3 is TGTGCCAGTAGTATGACAGGGGCCCATGGCTACACCTTC.

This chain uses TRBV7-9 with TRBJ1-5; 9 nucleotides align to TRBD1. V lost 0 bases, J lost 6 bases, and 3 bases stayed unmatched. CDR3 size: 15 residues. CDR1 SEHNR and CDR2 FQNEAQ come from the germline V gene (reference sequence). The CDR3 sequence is CASSLAGQGGQPQHF. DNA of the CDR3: TGTGCCAGCAGCTTAGCGGGACAGGGCGGTCAGCCCCAGCATTTT.

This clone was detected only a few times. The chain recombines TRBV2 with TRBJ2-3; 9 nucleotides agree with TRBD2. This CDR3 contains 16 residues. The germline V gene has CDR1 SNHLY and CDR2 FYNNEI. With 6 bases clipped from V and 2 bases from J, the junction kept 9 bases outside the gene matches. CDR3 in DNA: TGTGCCAGCAGCCTTAGCGGGAGCCTCAACACAGATACGCAGTATTTT. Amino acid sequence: CASSLSGSLNTDTQYF.

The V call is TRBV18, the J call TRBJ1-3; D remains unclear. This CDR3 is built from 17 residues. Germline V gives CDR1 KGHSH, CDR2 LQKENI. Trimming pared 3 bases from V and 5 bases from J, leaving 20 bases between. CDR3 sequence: CASSPPGTVAGRNTIYF. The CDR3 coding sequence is TGTGCCAGCTCACCCCCCGGCACAGTAGCGGGGAGAAACACCATATATTTT.

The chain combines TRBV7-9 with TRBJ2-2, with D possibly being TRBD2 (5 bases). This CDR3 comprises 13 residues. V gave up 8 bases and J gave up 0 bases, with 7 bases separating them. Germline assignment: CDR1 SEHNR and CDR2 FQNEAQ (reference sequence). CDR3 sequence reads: CASQDSNTGELFF. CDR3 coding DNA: TGTGCCAGCCAGGACTCGAACACCGGGGAGCTGTTTTTT.

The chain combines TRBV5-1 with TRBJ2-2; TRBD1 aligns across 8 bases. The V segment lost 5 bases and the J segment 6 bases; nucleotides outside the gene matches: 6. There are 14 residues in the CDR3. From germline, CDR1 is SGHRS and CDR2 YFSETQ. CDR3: CASRADRGPGELFF. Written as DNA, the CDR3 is TGCGCCAGCAGAGCCGACAGGGGACCCGGGGAGCTGTTTTTT.

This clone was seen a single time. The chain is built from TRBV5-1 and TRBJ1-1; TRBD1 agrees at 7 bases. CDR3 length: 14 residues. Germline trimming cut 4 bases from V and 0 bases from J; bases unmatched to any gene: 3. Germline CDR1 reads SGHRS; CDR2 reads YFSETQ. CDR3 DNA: TGCGCCAGCAGCCAGGGACAGTTGAACACTGAAGCTTTCTTT. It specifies CASSQGQLNTEAFF.

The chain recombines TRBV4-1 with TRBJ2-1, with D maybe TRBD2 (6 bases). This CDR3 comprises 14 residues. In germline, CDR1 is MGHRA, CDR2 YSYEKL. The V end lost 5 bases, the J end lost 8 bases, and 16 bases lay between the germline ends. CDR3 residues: CASSFGSPTDEQFF. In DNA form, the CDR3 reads TGCGCCAGCAGCTTCGGGAGCCCTACGGATGAGCAGTTCTTC.

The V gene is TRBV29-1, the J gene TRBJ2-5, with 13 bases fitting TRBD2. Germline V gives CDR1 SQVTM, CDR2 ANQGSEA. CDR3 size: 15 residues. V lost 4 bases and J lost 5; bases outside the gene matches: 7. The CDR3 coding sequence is TGCAGCGTTGCGGGGACTAGCGGGAACGGGGAGACCCAGTACTTC. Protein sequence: CSVAGTSGNGETQYF.

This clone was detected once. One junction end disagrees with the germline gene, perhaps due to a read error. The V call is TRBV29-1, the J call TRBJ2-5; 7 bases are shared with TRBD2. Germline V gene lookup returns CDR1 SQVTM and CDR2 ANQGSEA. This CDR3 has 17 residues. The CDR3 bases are TGCAGCGCTGAAGTTGACCCGGGACTACAGCCAGGGGAGACCCAGTACTTC. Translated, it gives CSAEVDPGLQPGETQYF.

The CDR3 is CASSLPSGGAGTEAFF. CDR3 in DNA: TGTGCCAGCAGCTTGCCTTCAGGGGGCGCGGGCACTGAAGCTTTCTTT. The gene calls are TRBV7-9 and TRBJ1-1; 8 positions match TRBD1. V trimming: 3 bases; J trimming: 4 bases; junction bases outside the gene matches: 10. The CDR3 has 16 residues. CDR1 and CDR2 (germline): SEHNR, FQNEAQ (reference sequence).

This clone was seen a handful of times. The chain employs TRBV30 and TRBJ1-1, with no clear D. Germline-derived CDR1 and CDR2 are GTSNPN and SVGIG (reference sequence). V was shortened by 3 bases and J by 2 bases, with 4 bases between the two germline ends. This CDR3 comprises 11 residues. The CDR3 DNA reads TGTGCCTGGAGGGTTAACACTGAAGCTTTCTTT. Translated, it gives CAWRVNTEAFF.